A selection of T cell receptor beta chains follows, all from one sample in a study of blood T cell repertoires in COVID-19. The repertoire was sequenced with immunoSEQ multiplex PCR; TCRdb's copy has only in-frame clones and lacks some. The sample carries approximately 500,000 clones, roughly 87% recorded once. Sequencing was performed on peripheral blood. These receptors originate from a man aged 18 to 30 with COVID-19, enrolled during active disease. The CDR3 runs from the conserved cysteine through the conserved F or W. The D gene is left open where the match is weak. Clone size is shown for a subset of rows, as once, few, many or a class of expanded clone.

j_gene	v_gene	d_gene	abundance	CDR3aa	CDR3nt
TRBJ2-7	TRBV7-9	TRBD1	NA	CASSSDRDPNYEQYF	TGTGCCAGCAGCTCCGACAGGGACCCCAACTACGAGCAGTACTTC
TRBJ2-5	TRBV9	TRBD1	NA	CASSEGQGARETQYF	TGTGCCAGCAGCGAGGGGCAGGGGGCAAGAGAGACCCAGTACTTC
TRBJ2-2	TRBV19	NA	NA	CASMPGLDTGELFF	TGTGCCAGTATGCCGGGACTCGACACCGGGGAGCTGTTTTTT
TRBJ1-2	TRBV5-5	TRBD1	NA	CASSPDRGQVYGYTF	TGTGCCAGCAGCCCGGACAGGGGGCAGGTCTATGGCTACACCTTC
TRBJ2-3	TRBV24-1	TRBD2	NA	CATSDPLTATSGVTDTQYF	TGTGCCACCAGTGACCCCCTGACTGCGACTAGCGGGGTCACAGATACGCAGTATTTT
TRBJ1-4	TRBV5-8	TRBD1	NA	CASSPLGQGADEKLFF	TGTGCCAGCAGCCCATTGGGCCAGGGGGCGGATGAAAAACTGTTTTTT
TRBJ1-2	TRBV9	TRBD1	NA	CASSATGTGYGYTF	TGTGCCAGCAGCGCTACCGGGACAGGCTATGGCTACACCTTC
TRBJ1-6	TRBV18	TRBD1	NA	CASSPQGAGNSPLHF	TGTGCCAGCTCACCCCAGGGGGCAGGAAATTCACCCCTCCACTTT
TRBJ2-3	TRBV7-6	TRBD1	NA	CASSFGDRVGADTQYF	TGTGCCAGCAGCTTTGGGGACAGGGTAGGGGCAGATACGCAGTATTTT
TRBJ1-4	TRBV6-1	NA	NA	CASSESAGTGNEKLFF	TGTGCCAGCAGTGAATCGGCAGGGACTGGTAATGAAAAACTGTTTTTT
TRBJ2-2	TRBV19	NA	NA	CASSPGGGIGELFF	TGTGCCAGTAGTCCCGGTGGGGGGATCGGGGAGCTGTTTTTT
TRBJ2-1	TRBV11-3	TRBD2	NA	CASSFGLADSYNEQFF	TGTGCCAGCAGCTTTGGACTAGCGGACTCCTACAATGAGCAGTTCTTC
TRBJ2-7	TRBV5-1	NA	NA	CASSSQSYEQYF	TGCGCCAGCAGCTCCCAGTCCTACGAGCAGTACTTC
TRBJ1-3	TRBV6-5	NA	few	CASPRDSGNTIYF	TGTGCCAGCCCCAGGGACTCTGGAAACACCATATATTTT
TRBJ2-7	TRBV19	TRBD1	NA	CASSAQGDLYEQYF	TGTGCCAGTAGTGCCCAGGGGGACCTCTACGAGCAGTACTTC
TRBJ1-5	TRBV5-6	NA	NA	CASNNPRGRYSNQPQHF	TGTGCCAGCAACAATCCCCGGGGTAGGTATAGCAATCAGCCCCAGCATTTT
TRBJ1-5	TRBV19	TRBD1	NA	CASSPTGRIQPQHF	TGTGCCAGTAGTCCGACAGGGAGGATTCAGCCCCAGCATTTT
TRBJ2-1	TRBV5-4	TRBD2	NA	CASSLIRLAGYNEQFF	TGTGCCAGCAGCTTGATTCGACTAGCGGGGTACAATGAGCAGTTCTTC
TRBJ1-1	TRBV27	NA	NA	CASSFSGGPEAFF	TGTGCCAGCAGTTTCTCCGGAGGGCCTGAAGCTTTCTTT
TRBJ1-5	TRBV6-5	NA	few	CASRDPGNYNQPQHF	TGTGCCAGCAGGGATCCCGGGAACTACAATCAGCCCCAGCATTTT
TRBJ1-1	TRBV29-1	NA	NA	CSVYKGVEAFF	TGCAGCGTCTATAAGGGGGTCGAAGCTTTCTTT
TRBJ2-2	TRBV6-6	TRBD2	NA	CASTLSAGGTGELFF	TGTGCCAGCACTCTCTCAGCGGGGGGGACCGGGGAGCTGTTTTTT
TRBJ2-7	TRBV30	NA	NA	CAWKAGTHYEQYF	TGTGCCTGGAAAGCGGGCACCCACTACGAGCAGTACTTC
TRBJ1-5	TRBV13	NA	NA	CASSLRFGPQHF	TGTGCCAGCAGCTTGAGGTTTGGGCCCCAGCATTTT
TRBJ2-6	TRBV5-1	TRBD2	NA	CASSVSGGRPGSGANVLTF	TGCGCCAGCAGCGTGAGCGGGGGGCGACCCGGGTCTGGGGCCAACGTCCTGACTTTC
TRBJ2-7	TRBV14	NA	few	CASSQGGNSYEQYF	TGTGCCAGCAGCCAGGGAGGAAACTCCTACGAGCAGTACTTC
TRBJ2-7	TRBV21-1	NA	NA	CASSRDSYEQYF	TGTGCCAGCTCCCGGGACTCCTACGAGCAGTACTTC
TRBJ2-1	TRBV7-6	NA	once	CASSPRVAISYNEQFF	TGTGCCAGCAGCCCCCGGGTAGCCATCTCCTACAATGAGCAGTTCTTC
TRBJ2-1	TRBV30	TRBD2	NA	CAWSSIDGTSGRRRYNEQFF	TGTGCCTGGAGTTCAATCGATGGGACTAGCGGGAGGAGGAGGTACAATGAGCAGTTCTTC
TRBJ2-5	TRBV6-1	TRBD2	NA	CASSEVKLAGETQYF	TGTGCCAGCAGTGAAGTAAAACTAGCGGGGGAGACCCAGTACTTC
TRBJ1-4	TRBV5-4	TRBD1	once	CASSWAGTGGEKLFF	TGTGCCAGCAGCTGGGCCGGGACAGGGGGCGAAAAACTGTTTTTT
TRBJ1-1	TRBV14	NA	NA	CASSPYLGTNTEAFF	TGTGCCAGCAGCCCGTACCTGGGGACTAACACTGAAGCTTTCTTT
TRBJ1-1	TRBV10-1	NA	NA	CASATGLNTEAFF	TGCGCCAGTGCGACAGGCCTGAACACTGAAGCTTTCTTT
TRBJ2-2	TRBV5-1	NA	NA	CASSLAPPNTGELFF	TGCGCCAGCAGCTTGGCCCCTCCGAACACCGGGGAGCTGTTTTTT
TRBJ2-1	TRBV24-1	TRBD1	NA	CATSDGGQGANEQFF	TGTGCCACCAGTGATGGGGGACAGGGGGCGAATGAGCAGTTCTTC
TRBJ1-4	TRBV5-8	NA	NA	CASSPMAARIATNEKLFF	TGTGCCAGCAGCCCAATGGCGGCCCGGATTGCAACTAATGAAAAACTGTTTTTT
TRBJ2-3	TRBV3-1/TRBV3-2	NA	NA	CASSQYEGQRVTQYF	TGTGCCAGCAGCCAGTATGAGGGCCAAAGGGTTACGCAGTATTTT
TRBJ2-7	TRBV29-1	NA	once	CSVEDGGGQYF	TGCAGCGTTGAAGATGGGGGAGGACAGTACTTC
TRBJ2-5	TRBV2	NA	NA	CASINEASSETQYF	TGTGCCAGCATTAATGAGGCTAGCTCGGAGACCCAGTACTTC
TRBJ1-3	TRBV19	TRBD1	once	CASSVRGTGNTIYF	TGTGCCAGTAGTGTCAGGGGGACTGGAAACACCATATATTTT
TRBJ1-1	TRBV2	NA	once	CASFFDSEVHTEAFF	TGTGCCAGCTTTTTTGACTCGGAGGTCCATACTGAAGCTTTCTTT